The present TCR beta chain was sequenced within a study of Tregs in tolerant kidney transplant recipients. The CDR3 has 15 amino acids. Trimming left V 2 bases short and J 4 bases short, with 12 bases between. Germline-derived CDR1 and CDR2 are SGHVS and FNYEAQ. Related graft donors supplied nonmyeloablative bone marrow transplants, and mixed chimerism was transient. Assay used: immunoSEQ multiplex PCR; TCRdb lists only in-frame clones, some missing. In the table there are about 52,000 clones, around 93% of which are singletons. The chain is built from TRBV7-6 and TRBJ1-3; tentative D call: TRBD1 (5 bases). The sequence came from a human patient who received a combined kidney and bone marrow transplant. Some of these T cells may belong to the graft donor. The sample consisted of CD8+ T cells from blood (PBMCs), taken 24 months after the transplant. The CDR3 loop reads CASSLFGRAGNTIYF. CDR3 coding DNA: TGTGCCAGCAGCTTATTCGGCAGGGCGGGAAACACCATATATTTT.